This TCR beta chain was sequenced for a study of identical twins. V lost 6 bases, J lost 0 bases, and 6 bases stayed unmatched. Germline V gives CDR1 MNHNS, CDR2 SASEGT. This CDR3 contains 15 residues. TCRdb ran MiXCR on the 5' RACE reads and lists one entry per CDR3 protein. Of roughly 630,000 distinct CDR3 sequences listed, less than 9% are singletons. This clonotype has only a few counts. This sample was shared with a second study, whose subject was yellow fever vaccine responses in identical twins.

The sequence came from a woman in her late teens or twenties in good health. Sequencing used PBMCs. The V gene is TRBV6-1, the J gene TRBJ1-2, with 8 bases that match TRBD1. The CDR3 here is CASSTQGGANYGYTF. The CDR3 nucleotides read TGTGCCAGCAGCACACAGGGGGGAGCTAACTATGGCTACACCTTC.